This T cell receptor (beta chain) was observed in a study of OX40 agonist ivuxolimab in advanced cancers. Background on the study: While on treatment, patients had intravenous ivuxolimab at 0.01 to 10 mg/kg every 2 weeks.

Notes on the study in general: CD4+ and CD8+ blood T cells expanded clonally by week 6 at 0.1 to 3.0 mg/kg.

Using immunoSEQ multiplex PCR, the repertoire was profiled, and TCRdb retains in-frame clones only, with some absent. This sample has about 45,000 clones, with under 95% found just once. CDR1 is MNHEY, CDR2 SMNVEV, per germline (reference sequence). This CDR3 region has 16 residues. Trimming took 5 bases from V and 0 from J; bases not matched to a gene: 8. With respect to this clone: Its cognate antigen is unknown.

The sequences come from CD4+ or CD8+ T cells sorted from blood, collected in a trial of the OX40 agonist ivuxolimab. This receptor was taken from an adult with an advanced solid tumor such as melanoma, head and neck, liver or kidney cancer. V gene TRBV27 combines with J gene TRBJ2-3, with 7 nucleotides matching TRBD2. Written as DNA, the CDR3 is TGTGCCAGCAGTACCGGACTAGTACCCAGCACAGATACGCAGTATTTT. Encoded protein: CASSTGLVPSTDTQYF.